This T cell receptor (beta chain) appears in the sequencing data of a study of blood T cell repertoires in COVID-19. Study overall: T cells, B-cell-depleted T cells, or PBMCs supplied cDNA or gDNA.

The assay was immunoSEQ multiplex PCR, and TCRdb's table has in-frame clones only and misses some. Found here are over 90,000 clones, around 90% of them singletons; the top ten hold approximately 2%. Recruited during active infection, patients (from Seattle) were subsequently followed longitudinally. This CDR3 region has 17 residues. Germline V gives CDR1 KGHSH, CDR2 LQKENI. Trimming stripped 3 bases from V and 2 bases from J, with 17 bases between. V usage is TRBV18 and J usage is TRBJ1-5, with a tentative D call TRBD1 (6 bases). This clonotype originated in a woman between 45 and 65 years old with COVID-19, enrolled during active disease. What was sequenced was peripheral blood. In DNA form, the CDR3 reads TGTGCCAGCTCACCCTTCATTAGTGACAGGCGCAATCAGCCCCAGCATTTT. It encodes CASSPFISDRRNQPQHF. Full variable domain (rest looked up from reference TRBV18 and TRBJ1-5): NAGVMQNPRHLVRRRGQEARLRCSPMKGHSHVYWYRQLPEEGLKFMVYLQKENIIDESGMPKERFSAEFPKEGPSILRIQQVVRGDSAAYFCASSPFISDRRNQPQHFGDGTRLSIL.